This T cell receptor (beta chain) emerged from a study of T-cell reconstitution after alpha-beta-depleted transplantation in children (TCRdb year 2016). In terms of the full investigation: T-cell immune reconstitution after TCRalphabeta/CD19-depleted allogeneic hematopoietic cell transplantation in children was quantitatively tracked in the study by means of TCR repertoire profiling. Results the study describes overall, beyond this receptor: The frequencies of hyperexpanded clones fell over the following months, and after one year, T-cell counts and TCRbeta diversity were mostly attributed to newly produced T cells. The apparently early alphabetaT-cell count recovery about two months after transplant was reportedly dependent on only several hundred rapidly expanded clones derived from non-depleted graft cells. In some patients, high TCRbeta diversity at day 60 was attributed to recipient T cells and intrathymic progenitors that had survived conditioning.

The germline ends are 8 bases apart after V is trimmed by 0 bases and J by 2 bases. The germline V gene gives CDR1 as SGHAT and CDR2 as FQNNGV. The cysteine opens and the phenylalanine closes a CDR3 of 14 amino acids. Of all the DNA, just the CDR3 is kept, 42 bases in frame from base 1. Preparation of the library involved PCR. The data were produced on an Illumina HiSeq 2500. TCR libraries were prepared with molecular barcoding, using unique molecular identifiers to normalize TCRbeta repertoire quantification. TCRdb trimmed the raw reads at Q25, called clones with MiXCR and kept productive beta chains. Records with the same CDR3 protein are collapsed into one entry carrying the most frequent genes and DNA. The sample has hundreds of thousands of distinct CDR3 sequences on record, less than 9% of them singletons. The top ten hold 6.3% of the sample. The sample's treatment or condition label is to be understood as: allogeneic hematopoietic cell transplantation with graft depleted of TCRalphabeta T cells and CD19 B cells. TCRalphabeta/CD19-depleted allogeneic hematopoietic cell grafts were given to the transplant recipients, all of whom were children.

This clonotype appeared many times. Which antigen it targets is not known. The input lacks base qualities; no much larger clone sits a single base away. This clonotype was sampled from a male patient between 5 and 17 years old who had a stem cell transplant for acute lymphoblastic leukemia, so the T cells may come from the graft donor. Sequencing used PBMCs, mostly from graft donor cells, obtained 180 days after TCRalphabeta/CD19-depleted stem cell transplant. The rearranged segments are TRBV11-2 and TRBJ2-7, and TRBD2 may be the D gene, going by 5 matching bases. The nucleotides are TGTGCCAGCAGCTTAGAGAGGGCAGCCTACGAGCAGTACTTC. Its translation reads: CASSLERAAYEQYF.